Listed below are T cell receptor beta chains from one sample, sequenced in a study of naive and memory T cell subsets. Via MiXCR, TCRdb re-called the UMI-ligation and nested PCR reads, giving one row per CDR3 protein. This repertoire shows about 160,000 distinct CDR3 sequences, approximately 22% found once; its top ten account for 0.085% to 0.11%. The specimen sequenced was naive CD4+ T cells from blood. Receptors were obtained from a human donor in good health. The CDR3 runs from the conserved cysteine through the conserved F or W.

V: TRBV12-3/TRBV12-4; J: TRBJ1-5; length: 17; CDR3: CASSPGTSLYSNQPQHF
V: TRBV6-5; J: TRBJ2-4; length: 16; CDR3: CASSYSREGWRNIQYF
V: TRBV28; J: TRBJ1-2; length: 14; CDR3: CASSLTVSNYGYTF
V: TRBV30; J: TRBJ1-2; length: 13; CDR3: CAWNQDRDYGYTF
V: TRBV19; J: TRBJ2-7; length: 16; CDR3: CASSAPTGGASYEQYF
V: TRBV28; J: TRBJ2-2; length: 17; CDR3: CASSSHLGSGTTGELFF
V: TRBV4-3; J: TRBJ1-1; length: 16; CDR3: CASSLDLTGAGTEAFF
V: TRBV28; J: TRBJ2-5; length: 15; CDR3: CASFVGRGMGQTQYF
V: TRBV6-2/TRBV6-3; J: TRBJ2-7; length: 15; CDR3: CASSYGAGATYEQYF
V: TRBV27; J: TRBJ1-2; length: 15; CDR3: CASSLVGMRNYGYTF
V: TRBV20-1; J: TRBJ2-7; length: 11; CDR3: CSARGKGPVLF
V: TRBV6-2/TRBV6-3; J: TRBJ2-7; length: 15; CDR3: CASSYPGVGFYEQYF
V: TRBV13; J: TRBJ2-1; length: 17; CDR3: CASRGRLAGGKNNEQFF
V: TRBV12-3/TRBV12-4; J: TRBJ1-5; length: 15; CDR3: CASSSDRERGQPQHF
V: TRBV29-1; J: TRBJ2-7; length: 12; CDR3: CSVIAGVSEQYF
V: TRBV5-1; J: TRBJ1-2; length: 14; CDR3: CASSIPGQGDGYTF
V: TRBV12-3/TRBV12-4; J: TRBJ2-2; length: 16; CDR3: CASRSKNRVWTGELFF
V: TRBV6-2/TRBV6-3; J: TRBJ2-7; length: 16; CDR3: CASSYSRTGGLGEQYF
V: TRBV7-2; J: TRBJ2-1; length: 14; CDR3: CASSSRAGGLEQFF
V: TRBV5-1; J: TRBJ1-2; length: 16; CDR3: CASSLAGGTTSYGYTF
V: TRBV6-1; J: TRBJ2-6; length: 16; CDR3: CASSEVWNSGANVLTF
V: TRBV12-3/TRBV12-4; J: TRBJ2-7; length: 14; CDR3: CASSPDRTSYEQYF
V: TRBV10-3; J: TRBJ2-2; length: 17; CDR3: CAISESDTGTVTGELFF
V: TRBV5-1; J: TRBJ2-7; length: 14; CDR3: CASSLSWGSYEQYF
V: TRBV5-1; J: TRBJ2-3; length: 13; CDR3: CASSLEGVVPQYF
V: TRBV29-1; J: TRBJ2-7; length: 13; CDR3: CSVGLAGAGEQYF
V: TRBV20-1; J: TRBJ2-7; length: 13; CDR3: CSARETHAYEQYF
V: TRBV7-2; J: TRBJ2-4; length: 15; CDR3: CASSRGVAVQGIQYF
V: TRBV7-2; J: TRBJ2-1; length: 14; CDR3: CASSLARAGNEQFF
V: TRBV2; J: TRBJ2-2; length: 14; CDR3: CASSETGGIGELFF
V: TRBV20-1; J: TRBJ2-1; length: 16; CDR3: CSARGTSGSSYNEQFF
V: TRBV20-1; J: TRBJ2-6; length: 13; CDR3: CSAREGGANVLTF
V: TRBV29-1; J: TRBJ2-7; length: 12; CDR3: CSVAVGATEQYF
V: TRBV18; J: TRBJ2-1; length: 16; CDR3: CASSPGTSGDYNEQFF
V: TRBV6-5; J: TRBJ2-7; length: 16; CDR3: CASSYSLAGDWYEQYF
V: TRBV4-1; J: TRBJ2-2; length: 17; CDR3: CASSRTTQTHNTGELFF
V: TRBV29-1; J: TRBJ2-1; length: 14; CDR3: CSVRVGGAYNEQFF
V: TRBV4-1; J: TRBJ2-2; length: 16; CDR3: CASSPRPAANTGELFF
V: TRBV20-1; J: TRBJ2-5; length: 16; CDR3: CSARDGTSGHQETQYF
V: TRBV25-1; J: TRBJ1-1; length: 12; CDR3: CASRISAVEAFF
V: TRBV4-1; J: TRBJ1-2; length: 15; CDR3: CASSQGTGPNYGYTF
V: TRBV18; J: TRBJ2-1; length: 15; CDR3: CASSPLTIGSNEQFF
V: TRBV5-1; J: TRBJ2-7; length: 15; CDR3: CASSLLAGALYEQYF
V: TRBV6-5; J: TRBJ1-2; length: 14; CDR3: CASSPLTGAYGYTF
V: TRBV28; J: TRBJ1-5; length: 17; CDR3: CASSPLGRGRFNQPQHF
V: TRBV7-6; J: TRBJ2-1; length: 17; CDR3: CASSKRAAALGVDEQFF
V: TRBV6-1; J: TRBJ1-4; length: 14; CDR3: CASFLDGSNEKLFF
V: TRBV4-1; J: TRBJ1-5; length: 15; CDR3: CASSQVWGGGQPQHF
V: TRBV12-3/TRBV12-4; J: TRBJ1-1; length: 14; CDR3: CASRTYGTRTEAFF
V: TRBV29-1; J: TRBJ2-1; length: 12; CDR3: CSVEVSGYEQFF